This T cell receptor (beta chain) was captured in a study of T cell repertoires in cytomegalovirus infection (dated by TCRdb to 2018 to 2020). About the study as a whole: Recently identified HLA-C-restricted CMV epitopes, whose presentation resists viral immunomodulation, were targeted by peptide stimulations together with well-studied HLA-B-restricted epitopes. Because public TCR beta signatures pointed to carriage of CMV infection together with the matching HLA type, the HLA type of each donor mattered for the analysis. Overall study results and their limits: In both this cohort and an independent cohort of 352 donors, the cumulative frequency of public TCR beta family members distinguished carriers of CMV infection plus the relevant HLA type. The ex vivo response was dominated by HLA-C-restricted CMV-specific TCR beta clonotypes, which also provided the single most frequent clonotype in two of eight donors.

The table lists this clonotype with a few counts. Its antigen is still unknown. No per-base quality is available; no much larger clone lies one base away. CDR1 and CDR2 are read off the germline V gene (reference sequence) as LNHDA and SQIVND. V ends up 7 bases short and J 4 bases short, with an unmatched junction base count of 4. From the cysteine through the phenylalanine, the CDR3 covers 13 amino acids. This entry keeps only the CDR3 DNA: 39 bases, framed from base 1. The sequencer was an Illumina HiSeq 1500. TCRdb took the public reads, trimmed them with fastp at Q25, ran MiXCR for clone calling and kept in-frame beta chains. One record per CDR3 amino acid sequence lists the most common genes and DNA. Across this sample there are some 940,000 distinct CDR3 sequences, with around 31% seen only once. The top ten constitute over 13% of the sample. The treatment or condition label corresponds to: in vitro stimulation with specific CMV peptide epitopes to enrich CMV-specific T cells.

The receptor was derived from a human donor in good health (CMV status not recorded). Some clones in this sample may be carry-over from other donors' samples. This specimen was cultured CD8+ T cells from PBMCs, taken from culture after CMV antigen stimulation. The chain is encoded by TRBV19 joined to TRBJ1-2, with TRBD1 matching 9 junction bases. The sequenced DNA is TGTGCCAGTACGGGACAGGGAGGCTATGGCTACACCTTC. It translates as CASTGQGGYGYTF. Supplemented by the reference TRBV19 and TRBJ1-2 proteins around the CDR3, the complete variable domain is DGGITQSPKYLFRKEGQNVTLSCEQNLNHDAMYWYRQDPGQGLRLIYYSQIVNDFQKGDIAEGYSVSREKKESFPLTVTSAQKNPTAFYLCASTGQGGYGYTFGSGTRLTVV.